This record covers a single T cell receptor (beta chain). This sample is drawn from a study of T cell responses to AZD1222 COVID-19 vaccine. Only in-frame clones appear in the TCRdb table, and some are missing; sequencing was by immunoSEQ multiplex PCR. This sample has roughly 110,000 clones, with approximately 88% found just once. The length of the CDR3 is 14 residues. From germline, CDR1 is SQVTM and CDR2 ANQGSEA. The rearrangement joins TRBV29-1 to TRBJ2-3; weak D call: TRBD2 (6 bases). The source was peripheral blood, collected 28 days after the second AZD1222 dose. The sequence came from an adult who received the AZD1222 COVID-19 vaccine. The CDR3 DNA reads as TGCAGTGTCGGGGGAATTAGTAATTCAGATACGCAGTATTTT. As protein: CSVGGISNSDTQYF.